The clone carrying this T cell receptor (beta chain) was detected only once. This sample was included in a study of T cell changes during pregnancy in multiple sclerosis. The CDR3 loop spans 14 amino acids. V lost 7 bases, J lost 3 bases, and 16 bases lay in between. Germline V gene sequence: CDR1 SGHTA, CDR2 FQGNSA. This table comes from immunoSEQ multiplex PCR, and its TCRdb copy is limited to in-frame clones, with some not included. Of about 70,000 clones listed, over 80% are singletons. The receptor's source is a female donor with multiple sclerosis, enrolled in a pregnancy study. The sequencing used peripheral blood, collected before pregnancy. The chain links TRBV7-2 to TRBJ2-7; D may be TRBD2 (6 bases). CDR3 coding DNA: TGTGCCAGCACCCATGGAGGGAGGAACTACGAGCAGTACTTC. Amino acids: CASTHGGRNYEQYF.